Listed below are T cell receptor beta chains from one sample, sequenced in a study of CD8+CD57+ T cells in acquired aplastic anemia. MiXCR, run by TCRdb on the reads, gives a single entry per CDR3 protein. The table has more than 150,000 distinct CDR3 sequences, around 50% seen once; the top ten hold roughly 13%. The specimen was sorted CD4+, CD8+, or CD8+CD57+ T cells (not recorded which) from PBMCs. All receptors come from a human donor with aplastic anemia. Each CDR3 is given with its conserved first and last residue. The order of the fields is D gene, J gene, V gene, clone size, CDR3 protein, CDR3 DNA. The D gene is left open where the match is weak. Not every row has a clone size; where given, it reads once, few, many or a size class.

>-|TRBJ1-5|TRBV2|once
CASTPSPNQPQHF
TGTGCCAGCACCCCCAGCCCTAATCAGCCCCAGCATTTT
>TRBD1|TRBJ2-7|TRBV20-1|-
CSARNRGNYEQYF
TGCAGTGCTAGAAACAGGGGAAACTACGAGCAGTACTTC
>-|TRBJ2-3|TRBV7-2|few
CASSSVTDTQYF
TGTGCCAGCAGCTCTGTCACAGATACGCAGTATTTT
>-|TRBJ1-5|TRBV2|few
CASSVGMDQPQHF
TGTGCCAGCAGTGTAGGGATGGATCAGCCCCAGCATTTT
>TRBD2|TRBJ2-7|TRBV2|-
CASSGTSGSSYEQYF
TGTGCCAGCAGTGGAACTAGCGGGAGTTCTTACGAGCAGTACTTC
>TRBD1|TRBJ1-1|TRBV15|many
CATSIIDRGPATTEAFF
TGTGCCACCAGCATCATCGACAGGGGCCCAGCGACGACTGAAGCTTTCTTT
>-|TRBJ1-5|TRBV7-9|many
CASSLGAGENQPQHF
TGTGCCAGCAGCCTCGGGGCAGGGGAAAATCAGCCCCAGCATTTT
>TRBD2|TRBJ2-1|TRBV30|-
CALNIGRAGEQFF
TGTGCCCTTAATATCGGGAGGGCCGGTGAGCAGTTCTTC
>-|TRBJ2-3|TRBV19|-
CASGSGKSTDTQYF
TGTGCCAGTGGTAGCGGAAAGAGCACAGATACGCAGTATTTT
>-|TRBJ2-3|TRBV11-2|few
CASSLSTSVADTQYF
TGTGCCAGCAGCCTTTCTACGTCAGTTGCAGATACGCAGTATTTT
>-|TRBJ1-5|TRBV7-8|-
CASSHREGGQPQHF
TGTGCCAGCAGCCACCGTGAGGGCGGCCAGCCCCAGCATTTT
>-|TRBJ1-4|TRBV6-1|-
CASSEAWGRSGATNEKLFF
TGTGCCAGCAGTGAAGCGTGGGGCAGGTCAGGTGCAACTAATGAAAAACTGTTTTTT
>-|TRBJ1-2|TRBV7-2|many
CASSLMGNGYTF
TGTGCCAGCAGCCTTATGGGGAATGGCTACACCTTC
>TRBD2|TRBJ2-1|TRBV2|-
CASSARLAGEPREQFF
TGTGCCAGCAGTGCTAGACTAGCGGGGGAGCCGCGAGAGCAGTTCTTC
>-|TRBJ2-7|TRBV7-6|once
CASSQLGPADEQYF
TGTGCCAGCAGCCAATTAGGTCCGGCGGACGAGCAGTACTTC
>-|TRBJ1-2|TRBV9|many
CASSVETGGRYGYTF
TGTGCCAGCAGCGTAGAGACGGGGGGCCGATATGGCTACACCTTC
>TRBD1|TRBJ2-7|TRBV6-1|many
CASSILMGQGTHEQYF
TGTGCCAGCAGTATACTTATGGGACAGGGGACCCACGAGCAGTACTTC
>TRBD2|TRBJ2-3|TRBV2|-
CASSEVAGESTDTQYF
TGTGCCAGCAGTGAAGTGGCGGGGGAGAGCACAGATACGCAGTATTTT
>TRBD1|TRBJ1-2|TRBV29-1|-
CSVLRDRGHGYTF
TGCAGCGTTTTGAGGGACAGGGGGCATGGCTACACCTTC
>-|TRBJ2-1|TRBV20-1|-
CSATTGQGLNEQFF
TGCAGTGCAACTACCGGACAGGGACTAAATGAGCAGTTCTTC
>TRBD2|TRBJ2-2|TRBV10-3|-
CAISGTSGGANTRELSF
TGTGCCATCAGTGGGACTAGCGGGGGGGCGAACACCAGGGAGCTGTCTTTT
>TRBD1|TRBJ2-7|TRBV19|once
CASSIDRTGFRSYEQYF
TGTGCCAGTAGTATAGATCGGACAGGGTTTCGGTCCTACGAGCAGTACTTC
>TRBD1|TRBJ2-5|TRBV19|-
CASSIVDRGIETQYF
TGTGCCAGTAGTATAGTCGACAGGGGAATCGAGACCCAGTACTTC
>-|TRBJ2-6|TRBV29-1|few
CSVSSGANVLTF
TGCAGCGTTTCGTCTGGGGCCAACGTCCTGACTTTC
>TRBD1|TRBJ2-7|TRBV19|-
CASSIGTGDYEQYF
TGTGCCAGTAGTATTGGGACAGGGGACTACGAGCAGTACTTC
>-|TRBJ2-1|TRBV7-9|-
CASSFPVHPEQFF
TGTGCCAGCAGCTTTCCAGTGCATCCTGAGCAGTTCTTC
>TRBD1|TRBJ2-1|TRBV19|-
CASSSRMGQYNEQFF
TGTGCCAGTAGCTCTCGGATGGGACAGTACAATGAGCAGTTCTTC